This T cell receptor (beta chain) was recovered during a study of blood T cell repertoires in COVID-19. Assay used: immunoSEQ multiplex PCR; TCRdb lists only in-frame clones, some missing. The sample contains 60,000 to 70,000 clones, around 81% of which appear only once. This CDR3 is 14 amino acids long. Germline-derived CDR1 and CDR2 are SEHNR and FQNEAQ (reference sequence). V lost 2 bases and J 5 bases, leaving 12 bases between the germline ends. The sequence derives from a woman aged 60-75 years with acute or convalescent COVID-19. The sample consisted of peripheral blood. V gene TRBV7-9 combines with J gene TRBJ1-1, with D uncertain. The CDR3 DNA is TGTGCCAGCAGCTTACCCTTAGCGAGGACTGAAGCTTTCTTT. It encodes CASSLPLARTEAFF.